One sample yielded the 16 T cell receptor beta chains listed below, sequenced in a study of shared clonotypes between healthy human individuals. Data came from immunoSEQ multiplex PCR; TCRdb stores just in-frame clones and leaves some out. The data hold a few hundred thousand clones, with less than 98% observed a single time. The sequencing input was naive CD4+ T cells sorted from blood. Subset of the sample: CD45RA+ positively selected. The receptors derive from a woman in her 30s in good health.

The genes are TRBV29-1 and TRBJ2-1; no firm D call. V lost 5 bases to trimming and J lost 8 bases, with 16 bases between them. This CDR3 has 13 amino acids. Germline V gene data show CDR1 as SQVTM and CDR2 as ANQGSEA. The CDR3 coding sequence is TGCAGCGTTAGTCCCTTAATTCCCTATGAGCAGTTCTTC. It encodes CSVSPLIPYEQFF.

The rearrangement uses TRBV6-1 and TRBJ2-1; 7 bases line up with TRBD2. The CDR3 is made up of 15 amino acids. Germline trimming cut 1 base from V and 5 bases from J; bases unmatched to any gene: 5. Germline-derived CDR1 and CDR2 are MNHNS and SASEGT. CDR3 in amino acids: CASSEGGSGHNEQFF. CDR3 coding DNA: TGTGCCAGCAGTGAAGGCGGGAGCGGCCACAATGAGCAGTTCTTC.

This chain connects TRBV4-1 to TRBJ1-2; possible D gene TRBD1, 6 bases. The CDR3 consists of 16 residues. With 3 bases removed from V and 2 bases from J, the gap between germline ends came to 16 bases. From germline, CDR1 is MGHRA and CDR2 YSYEKL. CDR3 in DNA: TGCGCCAGCAGCCACTATTGGACAGTGCTAAACTATGGCTACACCTTC. Encoded protein: CASSHYWTVLNYGYTF.

This chain connects TRBV7-6 to TRBJ2-7; D gene uncertain. Germline V gene sequence: CDR1 SGHVS, CDR2 FNYEAQ. This CDR3 is built from 11 residues. The CDR3 here is CASSSVSSTMV. The CDR3 nucleotides are TGTGCCAGCAGCAGCGTCAGCTCCACTATGGTT.

The V and J genes are TRBV5-1 and TRBJ2-7, with D possibly TRBD2 on 7 matching bases. V lost 4 bases and J lost 4, with 21 bases in between. CDR1 SGHRS and CDR2 YFSETQ come from the germline V gene. This CDR3 is built from 16 residues. This chain's CDR3 is CASSSVRGGRDYEQYF. The CDR3 region has the DNA TGCGCCAGCAGCAGTGTTAGGGGGGGCCGAGATTACGAGCAGTACTTC.

This clone appeared a single time. The chain employs TRBV28 and TRBJ1-1, with D uncertain. This CDR3 contains 13 residues. The V gene lost 4 bases and the J gene lost 3 bases, with 9 bases spanning the gap. Germline-derived CDR1 and CDR2 are MDHEN and SYDVKM. The CDR3, as DNA: TGTGCCAGCAGTTCTGGGGAAGACACTGAAGCTTTCTTT. It is translated as CASSSGEDTEAFF.

This clone was observed once. The CDR3 nucleotides read TGTGCCAGCAGTTTAATCGGGGCGGCTAATGAAAAACTGTTTTTT. Amino acids: CASSLIGAANEKLFF. V usage is TRBV28 and J usage is TRBJ1-4; maybe TRBD1 (5 bases). The CDR3 spans 15 residues. The V gene lost 2 bases and the J gene lost 3 bases, with 10 bases spanning the gap. Germline V gene lookup returns CDR1 MDHEN and CDR2 SYDVKM.

The chain links TRBV5-4 to TRBJ2-3, with 8 positions matching TRBD2. J was trimmed by 0 bases and V by 1 base; bases with no gene match: 7. The germline CDR1 and CDR2 sequences are SGHNT and YYREEE (reference sequence). The CDR3 contains 17 residues. The CDR3 nucleotides are TGTGCCAGCAGCTTGAGGGGAGCGGGGGATAGCACAGATACGCAGTATTTT. It encodes CASSLRGAGDSTDTQYF. The complete variable domain, with remaining parts taken from reference TRBV5-4 and TRBJ2-3, reads ETGVTQSPTHLIKTRGQQVTLRCSSQSGHNTVSWYQQALGQGPQFIFQYYREEENGRGNFPPRFSGLQFPNYSSELNVNALELDDSALYLCASSLRGAGDSTDTQYFGPGTRLTVL.

This clone was counted a single time. The chain combines TRBV27 with TRBJ2-1; D is unresolved. V gave up 2 bases and J gave up 5 bases, with 10 bases separating them. The germline CDR1 and CDR2 sequences are MNHEY and SMNVEV (reference sequence). The CDR3 spans 14 residues. The CDR3 loop is CASSLTTNNNEQFF. In nucleotides, the CDR3 is TGTGCCAGCAGTTTAACCACTAACAACAATGAGCAGTTCTTC.

The chain combines TRBV5-1 with TRBJ1-2, with a weak D call TRBD1 (6 bases). With 0 bases removed from V and 11 bases from J, the gap between germline ends came to 14 bases. From germline, CDR1 is SGHRS and CDR2 YFSETQ. The CDR3 consists of 13 residues. In nucleotides, the CDR3 is TGCGCCAGCAGCTTGGTTGGGACAAGGGGGTACACCTTC. It translates to CASSLVGTRGYTF.

This chain links TRBV13 with TRBJ2-1; tentative D call: TRBD2 (5 bases). This CDR3 spans 13 amino acids. The germline CDR1 and CDR2 sequences are PRHDT and FYEKMQ (reference sequence). V lost 5 bases and J lost 2, with 7 bases in between. The CDR3 DNA reads as TGTGCCAGCAGCCCCGGGACCTACAATGAGCAGTTCTTC. Protein product: CASSPGTYNEQFF.

V and J are TRBV2 and TRBJ2-1, with TRBD2 identical over 7 bases. With V trimmed by 5 bases and J by 9 bases, 13 bases remained unmatched. In germline, CDR1 is SNHLY, CDR2 FYNNEI. The CDR3 sequence is 15 residues long. CDR3 protein: CASSPWTRAGAEQFF. The CDR3 region has the DNA TGTGCCAGCAGTCCCTGGACTAGGGCGGGCGCTGAGCAGTTCTTC. Drawing the rest from reference TRBV2 and TRBJ2-1, the complete variable domain is EPEVTQTPSHQVTQMGQEVILRCVPISNHLYFYWYRQILGQKVEFLVSFYNNEISEKSEIFDDQFSVERPDGSNFTLKIRSTKLEDSAMYFCASSPWTRAGAEQFFGPGTRLTVL.

V usage is TRBV5-1 and J usage is TRBJ2-2; 12 positions agree with TRBD2. Germline trimming cut 0 bases from V and 5 bases from J; bases unmatched to any gene: 5. The germline V gene has CDR1 SGHRS and CDR2 YFSETQ. The CDR3 extends over 17 amino acids. The CDR3 reads CASSLARLAGGTGELFF. For the CDR3, the DNA is TGCGCCAGCAGCTTGGCTCGGCTAGCGGGAGGGACCGGGGAGCTGTTTTTT.

This sequence joins TRBV19 and TRBJ1-4; possible D gene TRBD1, 6 bases. V gave up 6 bases and J gave up 5 bases, with 13 bases separating them. Per the germline V gene, CDR1 is LNHDA and CDR2 is SQIVND (reference sequence). The CDR3 totals 14 residues. The CDR3 coding sequence is TGTGCCAGTAGCCTCCGGGGACAAAATGAAAAACTGTTTTTT. This sequence encodes CASSLRGQNEKLFF.

V and J are TRBV7-9 and TRBJ2-7, with 7 bases fitting TRBD1. Per the germline V gene, CDR1 is SEHNR and CDR2 is FQNEAQ (reference sequence). V dropped 5 bases and J dropped 6; count of bases not matched to a gene: 19. This CDR3 is built from 17 residues. The DNA of the CDR3 is TGTGCCAGCAGCAAACCGACAGGGCTTCGAGGTGGACTCGAGCAGTACTTC. This gives the protein CASSKPTGLRGGLEQYF.

V is TRBV6-1 and J is TRBJ2-7; the D gene is possibly TRBD2 (5 bases). Trimming pared 6 bases from V and 3 bases from J, leaving 18 bases between. Germline V gene lookup returns CDR1 MNHNS and CDR2 SASEGT. The CDR3 is made up of 15 amino acids. The CDR3 spells CASSLSRGSGYEQYF. The CDR3 DNA sequence: TGTGCCAGCAGCCTATCCCGGGGATCCGGCTACGAGCAGTACTTC.